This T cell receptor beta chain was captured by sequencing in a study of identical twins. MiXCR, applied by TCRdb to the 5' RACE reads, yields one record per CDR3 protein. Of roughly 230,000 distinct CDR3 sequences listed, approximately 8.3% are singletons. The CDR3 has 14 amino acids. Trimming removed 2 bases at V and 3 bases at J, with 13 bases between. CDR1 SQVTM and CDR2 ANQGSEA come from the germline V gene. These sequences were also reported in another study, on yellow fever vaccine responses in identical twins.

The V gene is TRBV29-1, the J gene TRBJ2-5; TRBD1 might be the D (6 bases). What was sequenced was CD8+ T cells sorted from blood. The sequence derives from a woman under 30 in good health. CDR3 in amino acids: CSVERDILKETQYF. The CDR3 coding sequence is TGCAGCGTTGAAAGGGACATACTAAAAGAGACCCAGTACTTC.